The 24 T cell receptor beta chains below all came from one sample that was sequenced in a study of blood T cell repertoires in COVID-19. The repertoire was sequenced with immunoSEQ multiplex PCR; TCRdb's copy has only in-frame clones and lacks some. The sample records a few hundred thousand clones, around 90% being singletons. The sequenced sample was PBMCs or T cells enriched from blood (not recorded which). These receptors were obtained from a young man with acute COVID-19.

The chain links TRBV5-1 to TRBJ2-3, with 7 bases aligning to TRBD1. Germline V CDR1 and CDR2: SGHRS, YFSETQ. V shed 5 bases and J 0 bases; nucleotides not matched to a gene: 6. The CDR3 has 15 amino acids. CDR3 sequence (DNA): TGCGCCAGCAGACGGGACAGCACTAGCACAGATACGCAGTATTTT. It is translated as CASRRDSTSTDTQYF. Based on the CDR3 plus reference TRBV5-1 and TRBJ2-3, the full variable domain is KAGVTQTPRYLIKTRGQQVTLSCSPISGHRSVSWYQQTPGQGLQFLFEYFSETQRNKGNFPGRFSGRQFSNSRSEMNVSTLELGDSALYLCASRRDSTSTDTQYFGPGTRLTVL.

The chain carries TRBV5-6 and TRBJ1-5; no reliable D call. Trimming left V 3 bases short and J 1 base short, with 8 bases between. The CDR3 loop spans 14 amino acids. CDR1 SGHDT and CDR2 YYEEEE come from the germline V gene. DNA for the CDR3: TGTGCCAGCAGCTGGGCCGGAAGCAATCAGCCCCAGCATTTT. Its translation: CASSWAGSNQPQHF. Full variable domain (missing parts from reference TRBV5-6 and TRBJ1-5): DAGVTQSPTHLIKTRGQQVTLRCSPKSGHDTVSWYQQALGQGPQFIFQYYEEEERQRGNFPDRFSGHQFPNYSSELNVNALLLGDSALYLCASSWAGSNQPQHFGDGTRLSIL.

The chain couples TRBV10-3 to TRBJ1-2; a possible D gene is TRBD1 (5 bases). Between the trimmed V and J ends, which lost 2 bases and 6 bases, there was a span of 13 bases. CDR1 and CDR2 from the germline V gene are ENHRY and SYGVKD. This CDR3 is built from 14 residues. The CDR3 DNA sequence: TGTGCCATCAGTGAGCAGGAAGGGGTTGATGGCTACACCTTC. This translates into CAISEQEGVDGYTF.

This clone has only one observation. The chain joins TRBV10-1 to TRBJ1-2, with 10 bases fitting TRBD1. Germline CDR1 WNHNN, CDR2 SYGVQD (reference sequence). The CDR3 extends over 16 amino acids. Trimming removed 10 bases from V and 7 bases from J; junction bases left unmatched: 18. This CDR3 is CATCPHLRTGGSGYTF. CDR3 nucleotide sequence: TGCGCCACGTGTCCCCACCTTAGGACAGGGGGTTCTGGCTACACCTTC.

The genes are TRBV6-5 and TRBJ2-2, with D tentatively TRBD1 (5 bases). The CDR3 is 13 amino acids. The V end lost 6 bases, the J end lost 3 bases, and 8 bases lay between the germline ends. Germline CDR1 is MNHEY and CDR2 is SVGAGI. Written as DNA, the CDR3 is TGTGCCAGCAGACTACAGGACACCGGGGAGCTGTTTTTT. This gives the protein CASRLQDTGELFF.

The chain links TRBV2 to TRBJ2-7; 9 bases align to TRBD1. There are 13 residues in the CDR3. Looked up from germline, CDR1 is SNHLY and CDR2 is FYNNEI. Trimming cost V 8 bases and J 0 bases; bases outside gene matches: 2. In nucleotides, the CDR3 is TGTGCCAGCGAGACAGGGGGCTCCTACGAGCAGTACTTC. Its protein is CASETGGSYEQYF.

The chain combines TRBV18 with TRBJ2-1; D gene ambiguous. The CDR3 length is 11 residues. Germline values: CDR1 KGHSH, CDR2 LQKENI. Trimming removed 3 bases from V and 7 bases from J, with 4 bases in between. The CDR3 coding sequence is TGTGCCAGCTCACCGGAGAATGAGCAGTTCTTC. It translates to CASSPENEQFF.

CDR3 sequence: CASSTGLADEQFF. CDR3 in DNA: TGTGCCAGCAGCACGGGTCTAGCGGATGAGCAGTTCTTC. The rearrangement links TRBV7-3 to TRBJ2-1; 7 bases fit TRBD2. Germline V gene sequence: CDR1 SGHTA, CDR2 FQGTGA. CDR3 length: 13 amino acids. J lost 8 bases, V lost 5 bases, and 6 bases had no gene match.

The chain carries TRBV6-5 and TRBJ2-7, with 9 bases matching TRBD1. The CDR3 totals 15 residues. V was clipped by 4 bases and J by 5 bases; unmatched bases: 9. Germline V gene data show CDR1 as MNHEY and CDR2 as SVGAGI. CDR3 sequence (DNA): TGTGCCAGCAGTTCGTCCGGGACAGGGCTGGACGAGCAGTACTTC. Protein: CASSSSGTGLDEQYF.

This clone was seen just once. J is TRBJ1-4 and V is TRBV28; TRBD1 matches 9 bases. In germline, CDR1 is MDHEN, CDR2 SYDVKM. The V segment lost 5 bases and the J segment 8 bases; nucleotides outside the gene matches: 6. There are 14 residues in the CDR3. CDR3 sequence reads: CASSTGTGQEKLFF. Here the CDR3 DNA reads TGTGCCAGCAGTACCGGGACAGGGCAAGAAAAACTGTTTTTT.

The chain recombines TRBV7-9 with TRBJ2-1, with 9 nucleotides matching TRBD2. This CDR3 spans 14 amino acids. The trim removed 5 bases at V and 7 bases at J, leaving 6 bases unmatched. Looked up from germline, CDR1 is SEHNR and CDR2 is FQNEAQ (reference sequence). CDR3 protein: CASSRGSGRNEQFF. DNA of the CDR3: TGTGCCAGCAGCCGGGGTAGCGGGAGAAATGAGCAGTTCTTC. The full variable domain, completed using reference TRBV7-9 and TRBJ2-1, is DTGVSQNPRHKITKRGQNVTFRCDPISEHNRLYWYRQTLGQGPEFLTYFQNEAQLEKSRLLSDRFSAERPKGSFSTLEIQRTEQGDSAMYLCASSRGSGRNEQFFGPGTRLTVL.

The chain has TRBV5-4 and TRBJ1-1; 7 bases are shared with TRBD1. V shed 3 bases, J shed 7 bases, and the junction held 3 bases outside the gene matches. There are 12 residues in the CDR3. From germline, CDR1 is SGHNT and CDR2 YYREEE (reference sequence). The CDR3 sequence is CASSWQGGEAFF. In nucleotides, the CDR3 is TGTGCCAGCAGCTGGCAGGGGGGTGAAGCTTTCTTT.

This clone was seen a few times. Other nucleotide sequences in the sample specify the same CDR3. This chain connects TRBV18 to TRBJ2-7, with TRBD2 identical over 8 bases. With V trimmed by 3 bases and J by 4 bases, 5 bases remained unmatched. CDR1 is KGHSH and CDR2 is LQKENI in the germline V gene. The CDR3 length is 14 residues. The CDR3 sequence: CASSPSLAGYEQYF. Written as DNA, the CDR3 is TGTGCCAGCTCACCCTCTCTAGCGGGTTACGAGCAGTACTTC.

About this clone: In the same sample, other DNA sequences code for this CDR3. The chain employs TRBV28 and TRBJ1-6; 9 nucleotides match TRBD1. Germline CDR1 MDHEN, CDR2 SYDVKM. This CDR3 is 14 amino acids long. Trimming cost V 3 bases and J 7 bases; bases outside gene matches: 1. The CDR3 reads CASSLTGGNSPLHF. CDR3 nucleotides: TGTGCCAGCAGTTTGACAGGGGGGAATTCACCCCTCCACTTT.

This chain uses TRBV7-2 with TRBJ2-3, with D perhaps matching TRBD1 (5 bases). The CDR3 is 15 residues long. Trimming removed 1 base at V and 2 bases at J, with 10 bases between. Germline CDR1 reads SGHTA; CDR2 reads FQGNSA. The chain's CDR3 is CASSLVGHYTDTQYF. The CDR3 bases are TGTGCCAGCAGCTTAGTAGGACATTACACAGATACGCAGTATTTT.

V and J are TRBV7-9 and TRBJ1-5; unclear D gene. This CDR3 comprises 14 residues. Deletions cut 1 base from V and 1 base from J, with 5 bases between. In germline, CDR1 is SEHNR, CDR2 FQNEAQ (reference sequence). As DNA, the CDR3 is TGTGCCAGCAGCTTAGACAGAAGCAATCAGCCCCAGCATTTT. Amino acid sequence: CASSLDRSNQPQHF.

The chain has TRBV5-4 and TRBJ1-2, with 10 bases that match TRBD1. From germline, CDR1 is SGHNT and CDR2 YYREEE (reference sequence). The J segment lost 7 bases and the V segment lost 4 bases, leaving 4 bases of the junction unmatched. CDR3 length equals 13 residues. The CDR3 reads CASSAGQGGGYTF. The CDR3 coding sequence is TGTGCCAGCAGCGCCGGACAGGGGGGTGGCTACACCTTC.

This chain joins TRBV14 and TRBJ2-1; 12 nucleotides match TRBD1. There are 17 residues in the CDR3. V trimming: 3 bases; J trimming: 6 bases; junction bases outside the gene matches: 9. CDR1 and CDR2 from the germline V gene are SGHDN and FVKESK. The CDR3 bases are TGTGCCAGCAGCCACCTTCCGGGACAGGGGGCGACCAATGAGCAGTTCTTC. This encodes CASSHLPGQGATNEQFF.

V and J are TRBV6-5 and TRBJ2-5, with D possibly TRBD2 on 6 matching bases. Germline V gene lookup returns CDR1 MNHEY and CDR2 SVGAGI. The CDR3 sequence is 14 residues long. The V and J ends lost 6 bases and 5 bases respectively, with 16 bases between them. The CDR3 region has the DNA TGTGCCAGCAGCTCAAATCAGGGAGGCGAGACCCAGTACTTC. It is translated as CASSSNQGGETQYF.

V and J are TRBV18 and TRBJ1-6, with 8 bases lining up with TRBD1. After removal of 3 bases from V and 0 bases from J, the junction contained 7 bases not matched to a gene. CDR1 is KGHSH and CDR2 is LQKENI in the germline V gene. The CDR3 has 18 residues. CDR3 DNA sequence: TGTGCCAGCTCACCCCAGGGACAGGCGAACTCCTATAATTCACCCCTCCACTTT. Its protein is CASSPQGQANSYNSPLHF.

A single count supports this clone. The chain uses TRBV27 and TRBJ2-5; no definite D call. Per germline, CDR1 MNHEY and CDR2 SMNVEV (reference sequence). V lost 5 bases to trimming and J lost 1 base, with 8 bases between them. This CDR3 is built from 13 residues. This CDR3 is CASSVNIQETQYF. The CDR3 nucleotides are TGTGCCAGCAGTGTAAATATCCAAGAGACCCAGTACTTC.

The table lists this clone with a few counts. The chain links TRBV4-1 to TRBJ1-1; possible D gene TRBD1, 5 bases. Per the germline V gene, CDR1 is MGHRA and CDR2 is YSYEKL. The CDR3 has 14 residues. V lost 10 bases and J 4 bases, leaving 19 bases between the germline ends. As DNA, the CDR3 is TGCGCCACCGCGTCGGGTGGCGGGGGCACTGAAGCTTTCTTT. Amino acid sequence: CATASGGGGTEAFF.

This clone was seen a single time. The chain has TRBV15 and TRBJ2-3; a possible D gene is TRBD2 (6 bases). There are 16 residues in the CDR3. Trimming took 1 base from V and 6 from J, leaving 17 bases between them. Germline values: CDR1 LNHNV, CDR2 YYDKDF (reference sequence). The CDR3 sequence: CATSRGDGASADTQYF. Written as DNA, the CDR3 is TGTGCCACCAGCAGAGGTGACGGGGCTAGCGCCGATACGCAGTATTTT.

This clone was counted a single time. V is TRBV29-1 and J is TRBJ1-2; 9 nucleotides agree with TRBD1. Germline-derived CDR1 and CDR2 are SQVTM and ANQGSEA. Trimming cost V 3 bases and J 6 bases; bases outside gene matches: 5. CDR3 size: 13 residues. Written as DNA, the CDR3 is TGCAGCGTTGAGGGACAGGGTTTGAATGGCTACACCTTC. It yields the protein CSVEGQGLNGYTF.